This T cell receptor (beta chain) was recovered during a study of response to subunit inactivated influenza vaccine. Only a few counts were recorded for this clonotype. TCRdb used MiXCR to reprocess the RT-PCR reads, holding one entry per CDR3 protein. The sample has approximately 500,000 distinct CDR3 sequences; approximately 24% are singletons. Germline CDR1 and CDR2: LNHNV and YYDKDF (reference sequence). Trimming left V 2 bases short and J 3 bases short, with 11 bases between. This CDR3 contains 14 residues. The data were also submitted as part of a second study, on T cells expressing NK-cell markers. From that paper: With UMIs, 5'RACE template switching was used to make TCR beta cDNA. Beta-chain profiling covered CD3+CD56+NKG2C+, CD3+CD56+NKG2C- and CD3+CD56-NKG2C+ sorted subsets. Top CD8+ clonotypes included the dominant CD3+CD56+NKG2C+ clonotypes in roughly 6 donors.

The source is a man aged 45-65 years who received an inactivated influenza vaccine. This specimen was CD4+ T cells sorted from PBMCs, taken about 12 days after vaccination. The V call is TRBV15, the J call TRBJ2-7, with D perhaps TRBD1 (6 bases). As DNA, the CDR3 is TGTGCCACCAGCAGAACTATGACAGGCTACGAGCAGTACTTC. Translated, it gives CATSRTMTGYEQYF.